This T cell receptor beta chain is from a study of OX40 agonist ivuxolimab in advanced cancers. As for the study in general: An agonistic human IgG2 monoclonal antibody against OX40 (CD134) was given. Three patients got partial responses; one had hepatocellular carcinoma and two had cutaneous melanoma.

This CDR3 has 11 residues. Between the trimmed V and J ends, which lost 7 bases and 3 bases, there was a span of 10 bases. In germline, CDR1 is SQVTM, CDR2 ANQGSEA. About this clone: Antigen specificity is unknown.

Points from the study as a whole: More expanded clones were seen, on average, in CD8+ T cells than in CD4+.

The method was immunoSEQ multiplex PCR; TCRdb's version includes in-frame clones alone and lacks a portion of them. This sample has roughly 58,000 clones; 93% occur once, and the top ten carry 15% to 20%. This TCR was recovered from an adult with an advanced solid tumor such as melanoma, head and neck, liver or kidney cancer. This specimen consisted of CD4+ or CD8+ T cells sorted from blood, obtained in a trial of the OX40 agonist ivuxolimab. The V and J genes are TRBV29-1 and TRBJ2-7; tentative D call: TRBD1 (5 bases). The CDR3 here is CSGGRDYEQYF. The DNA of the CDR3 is TGCAGCGGAGGCAGGGACTACGAGCAGTACTTC.